A selection of T cell receptor beta chains follows, all from one sample in a study of blood T cell repertoires in COVID-19. Clones were read by immunoSEQ multiplex PCR, and TCRdb kept only the in-frame ones, dropping some. The repertoire includes some 490,000 clones, about 88% of them detected once, and approximately 8% sits in the top ten. The specimen was PBMCs or T cells enriched from blood (not recorded which). The receptors here all came from a woman aged 55 to 70 who had recovered from COVID-19. Both conserved end residues are part of each CDR3. D genes are given only for firm matches. Clone sizes are given selectively: once, few, many, or a class where the clone is expanded.

d_call: NA
j_call: TRBJ1-3
v_call: TRBV5-1
clone_size: NA
cdr3_aa: CASSLGLAGNTIYF
cdr3_nt: TGCGCCAGCAGCTTGGGTCTAGCGGGAAACACCATATATTTT

d_call: NA
j_call: TRBJ1-1
v_call: TRBV9
clone_size: NA
cdr3_aa: CASSAQPKTEAFF
cdr3_nt: TGTGCCAGCAGCGCCCAACCTAAAACTGAAGCTTTCTTT

d_call: NA
j_call: TRBJ1-6
v_call: TRBV7-2
clone_size: NA
cdr3_aa: CASSLAKLSPLHF
cdr3_nt: TGTGCCAGCAGCTTAGCAAAGCTTTCACCCCTCCACTTT

d_call: NA
j_call: TRBJ1-6
v_call: TRBV15
clone_size: NA
cdr3_aa: CATSRDAAGSSYNSPLHF
cdr3_nt: TGTGCCACCAGCAGAGACGCGGCGGGGAGCTCCTATAATTCACCCCTCCACTTT

d_call: NA
j_call: TRBJ2-7
v_call: TRBV3-1/TRBV3-2
clone_size: once
cdr3_aa: CASSFGQRASYEQYF
cdr3_nt: TGTGCCAGCAGCTTTGGACAGCGCGCCTCCTACGAGCAGTACTTC

d_call: NA
j_call: TRBJ1-5
v_call: TRBV24-1
clone_size: once
cdr3_aa: CATSDPTENQPQHF
cdr3_nt: TGTGCCACCAGTGACCCGACAGAGAATCAGCCCCAGCATTTT

d_call: TRBD1
j_call: TRBJ1-2
v_call: TRBV18
clone_size: NA
cdr3_aa: CASSPSGQGNYGYTF
cdr3_nt: TGTGCCAGCTCACCTTCGGGACAGGGAAACTATGGCTACACCTTC

d_call: TRBD1
j_call: TRBJ1-3
v_call: TRBV4-1
clone_size: NA
cdr3_aa: CASSQTTGAGNTIYF
cdr3_nt: TGCGCCAGCAGCCAAACTACAGGGGCGGGAAACACCATATATTTT

d_call: NA
j_call: TRBJ1-6
v_call: TRBV5-1
clone_size: NA
cdr3_aa: CASSLAQVNSPLHF
cdr3_nt: TGCGCCAGCAGCTTGGCACAGGTTAATTCACCCCTCCACTTT

d_call: NA
j_call: TRBJ1-5
v_call: TRBV24-1
clone_size: NA
cdr3_aa: CATSAAGSNQPQHF
cdr3_nt: TGTGCCACCAGTGCCGCAGGCAGCAATCAGCCCCAGCATTTT

d_call: NA
j_call: TRBJ2-1
v_call: TRBV4-1
clone_size: NA
cdr3_aa: CASSQDRYEQFF
cdr3_nt: TGCGCCAGCAGCCAAGACAGATATGAGCAGTTCTTC

d_call: TRBD1
j_call: TRBJ1-4
v_call: TRBV27
clone_size: NA
cdr3_aa: CASSSWDSNEKLFF
cdr3_nt: TGTGCCAGCAGTTCCTGGGACAGTAATGAAAAACTGTTTTTT

d_call: TRBD1
j_call: TRBJ1-4
v_call: TRBV7-6
clone_size: NA
cdr3_aa: CASSLIRGTGGGEKLFF
cdr3_nt: TGTGCCAGCAGCTTAATCAGAGGGACAGGGGGCGGTGAAAAACTGTTTTTT

d_call: NA
j_call: TRBJ1-1
v_call: TRBV12-3/TRBV12-4
clone_size: NA
cdr3_aa: CASSLGGHTEAFF
cdr3_nt: TGTGCCAGCTCCTTGGGGGGGCACACTGAAGCTTTCTTT

d_call: TRBD1
j_call: TRBJ1-2
v_call: TRBV10-3
clone_size: NA
cdr3_aa: CAISAGGGGYTF
cdr3_nt: TGTGCCATCAGTGCAGGGGGCGGGGGCTACACCTTC

d_call: TRBD2
j_call: TRBJ2-1
v_call: TRBV5-4
clone_size: NA
cdr3_aa: CASSFSIGGAPNEQFF
cdr3_nt: TGTGCCAGCAGCTTTTCAATCGGGGGGGCCCCCAATGAGCAGTTCTTC

d_call: NA
j_call: TRBJ1-4
v_call: TRBV5-1
clone_size: NA
cdr3_aa: CASSFGVSGEKLFF
cdr3_nt: TGCGCCAGCAGCTTCGGGGTTTCGGGGGAAAAACTGTTTTTT

d_call: TRBD1
j_call: TRBJ2-1
v_call: TRBV18
clone_size: NA
cdr3_aa: CASSLTGGVYNEQFF
cdr3_nt: TGTGCCAGCTCATTAACAGGGGGCGTGTACAATGAGCAGTTCTTC

d_call: NA
j_call: TRBJ1-6
v_call: TRBV6-5
clone_size: NA
cdr3_aa: CAGGLSSPLHF
cdr3_nt: TGTGCGGGGGGGCTGAGTTCACCCCTCCACTTT

d_call: NA
j_call: TRBJ2-7
v_call: TRBV5-6
clone_size: NA
cdr3_aa: CASTTLGTLTYEQYF
cdr3_nt: TGTGCCAGCACCACTTTGGGGACTTTAACCTACGAGCAGTACTTC

d_call: NA
j_call: TRBJ1-5
v_call: TRBV7-9
clone_size: NA
cdr3_aa: CASTLSGGPQHF
cdr3_nt: TGTGCCAGCACCCTAAGCGGAGGGCCCCAGCATTTT

d_call: NA
j_call: TRBJ2-1
v_call: TRBV7-6
clone_size: NA
cdr3_aa: CASSLHTYNEQFF
cdr3_nt: TGTGCCAGCAGCTTACATACTTACAATGAGCAGTTCTTC

d_call: NA
j_call: TRBJ1-1
v_call: TRBV5-4
clone_size: NA
cdr3_aa: CASSPTVPGTEAFF
cdr3_nt: TGTGCCAGCAGCCCGACAGTCCCTGGCACTGAAGCTTTCTTT

d_call: NA
j_call: TRBJ1-1
v_call: TRBV11-2
clone_size: once
cdr3_aa: CASSLGLMEAFF
cdr3_nt: TGTGCCAGCAGCTTGGGACTCATGGAAGCTTTCTTT

d_call: TRBD1
j_call: TRBJ1-1
v_call: TRBV3-1/TRBV3-2
clone_size: NA
cdr3_aa: CASSHTGTGGTEAFF
cdr3_nt: TGTGCCAGCAGCCACACCGGGACAGGGGGCACTGAAGCTTTCTTT

d_call: NA
j_call: TRBJ1-6
v_call: TRBV13
clone_size: NA
cdr3_aa: CASRDPGDSYNSPLHF
cdr3_nt: TGTGCCAGCAGAGACCCAGGGGACTCCTATAATTCACCCCTCCACTTT

d_call: NA
j_call: TRBJ2-6
v_call: TRBV5-1
clone_size: NA
cdr3_aa: CASSLALAEGANVLTF
cdr3_nt: TGCGCCAGCAGCTTGGCCTTGGCGGAAGGGGCCAACGTCCTGACTTTC

d_call: TRBD2
j_call: TRBJ2-3
v_call: TRBV7-2
clone_size: NA
cdr3_aa: CASSLLLAGPPSTDTQYF
cdr3_nt: TGTGCCAGCAGCTTGTTGCTAGCGGGACCTCCTAGCACAGATACGCAGTATTTT

d_call: TRBD1
j_call: TRBJ2-5
v_call: TRBV9
clone_size: NA
cdr3_aa: CASSVGQGPQETQYF
cdr3_nt: TGTGCCAGCAGCGTGGGACAGGGGCCCCAAGAGACCCAGTACTTC

d_call: NA
j_call: TRBJ1-3
v_call: TRBV7-9
clone_size: NA
cdr3_aa: CASSFSGSGNTIYF
cdr3_nt: TGTGCCAGCAGCTTTTCCGGGAGCGGAAACACCATATATTTT

d_call: NA
j_call: TRBJ1-5
v_call: TRBV15
clone_size: NA
cdr3_aa: CATSSGGSRGNQPQHF
cdr3_nt: TGTGCCACCAGCAGTGGGGGGTCCAGGGGCAATCAGCCCCAGCATTTT

d_call: NA
j_call: TRBJ1-1
v_call: TRBV5-1
clone_size: NA
cdr3_aa: CASSPRVGENTEAFF
cdr3_nt: TGCGCCAGCAGCCCAAGAGTCGGGGAGAACACTGAAGCTTTCTTT

d_call: NA
j_call: TRBJ1-1
v_call: TRBV24-1
clone_size: NA
cdr3_aa: CATSDLAAETFF
cdr3_nt: TGTGCCACCAGTGATCTAGCTGCCGAGACTTTCTTT

d_call: TRBD1
j_call: TRBJ1-2
v_call: TRBV6-5
clone_size: NA
cdr3_aa: CASRTPTGEIGYTF
cdr3_nt: TGTGCCAGCAGGACGCCTACAGGGGAGATTGGCTACACCTTC

d_call: TRBD2
j_call: TRBJ2-2
v_call: TRBV7-2
clone_size: NA
cdr3_aa: CASSSWTSGGAGELFF
cdr3_nt: TGTGCCAGCAGCTCCTGGACTAGCGGGGGGGCCGGGGAGCTGTTTTTT

d_call: NA
j_call: TRBJ1-5
v_call: TRBV2
clone_size: few
cdr3_aa: CASRKGDNSNQPQHF
cdr3_nt: TGTGCCAGCAGGAAGGGGGACAATAGCAATCAGCCCCAGCATTTT

d_call: TRBD1
j_call: TRBJ1-3
v_call: TRBV29-1
clone_size: NA
cdr3_aa: CSVGGQGSGNTIYF
cdr3_nt: TGCAGCGTTGGAGGACAGGGGTCTGGAAACACCATATATTTT

d_call: TRBD1
j_call: TRBJ1-1
v_call: TRBV9
clone_size: NA
cdr3_aa: CASSRTGDGTEAFF
cdr3_nt: TGTGCCAGCAGCAGAACAGGGGACGGAACTGAAGCTTTCTTT

d_call: TRBD1
j_call: TRBJ1-2
v_call: TRBV24-1
clone_size: NA
cdr3_aa: CATAKTGDHYGYTF
cdr3_nt: TGTGCCACCGCAAAGACAGGGGATCACTATGGCTACACCTTC